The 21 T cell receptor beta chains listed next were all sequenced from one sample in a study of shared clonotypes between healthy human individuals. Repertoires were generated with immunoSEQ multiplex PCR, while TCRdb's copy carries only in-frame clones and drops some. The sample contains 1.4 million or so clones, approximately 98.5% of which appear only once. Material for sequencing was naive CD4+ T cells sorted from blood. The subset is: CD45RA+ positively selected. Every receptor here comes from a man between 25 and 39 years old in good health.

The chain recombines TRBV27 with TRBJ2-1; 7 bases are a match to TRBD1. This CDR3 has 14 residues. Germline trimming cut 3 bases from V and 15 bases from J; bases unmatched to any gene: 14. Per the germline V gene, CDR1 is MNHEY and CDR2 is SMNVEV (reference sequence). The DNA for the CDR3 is TGTGCCAGCAGTTTGAACAGGGGATATAGTGTCGTGTTCTTC. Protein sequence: CASSLNRGYSVVFF.

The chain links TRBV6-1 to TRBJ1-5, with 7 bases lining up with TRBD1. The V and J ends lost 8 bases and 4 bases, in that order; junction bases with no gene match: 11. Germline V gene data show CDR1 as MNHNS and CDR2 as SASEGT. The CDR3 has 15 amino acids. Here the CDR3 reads CASRRGRGPNQPQHF. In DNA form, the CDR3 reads TGTGCCAGCCGAAGGGGGCGCGGGCCAAATCAGCCCCAGCATTTT.

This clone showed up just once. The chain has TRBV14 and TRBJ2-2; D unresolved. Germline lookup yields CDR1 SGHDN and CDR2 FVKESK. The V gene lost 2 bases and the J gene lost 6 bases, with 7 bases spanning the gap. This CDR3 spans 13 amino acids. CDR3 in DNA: TGTGCCAGCAGCCAAAGTTCCGCCGGGGAGCTGTTTTTT. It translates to CASSQSSAGELFF.

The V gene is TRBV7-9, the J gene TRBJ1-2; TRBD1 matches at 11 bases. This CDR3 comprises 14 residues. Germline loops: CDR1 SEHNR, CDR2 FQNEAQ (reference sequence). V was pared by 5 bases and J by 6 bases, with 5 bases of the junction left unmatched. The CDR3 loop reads CASSNRDRGDGYTF. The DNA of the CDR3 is TGTGCCAGCAGCAACCGGGACAGGGGGGATGGCTACACCTTC.

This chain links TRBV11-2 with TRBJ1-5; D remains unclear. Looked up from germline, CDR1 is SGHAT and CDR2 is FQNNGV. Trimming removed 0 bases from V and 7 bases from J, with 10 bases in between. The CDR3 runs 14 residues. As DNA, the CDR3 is TGTGCCAGCAGCTTAGATAGGTCTGGGCAGCCCCAGCATTTT. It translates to CASSLDRSGQPQHF.

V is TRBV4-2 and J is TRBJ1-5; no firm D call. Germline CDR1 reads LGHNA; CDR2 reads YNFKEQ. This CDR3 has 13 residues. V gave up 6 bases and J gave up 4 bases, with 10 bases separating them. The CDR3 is CASSQLMNQPQHF. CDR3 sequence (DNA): TGTGCCAGCAGTCAACTGATGAATCAGCCCCAGCATTTT.

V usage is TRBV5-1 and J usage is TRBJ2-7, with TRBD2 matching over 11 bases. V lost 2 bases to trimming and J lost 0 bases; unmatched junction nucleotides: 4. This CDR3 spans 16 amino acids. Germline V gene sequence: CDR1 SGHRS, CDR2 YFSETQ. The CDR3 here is CASSLLTSGNSYEQYF. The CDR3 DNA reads TGCGCCAGCAGCTTACTGACTAGCGGGAACTCCTACGAGCAGTACTTC. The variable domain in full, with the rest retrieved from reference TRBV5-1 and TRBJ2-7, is KAGVTQTPRYLIKTRGQQVTLSCSPISGHRSVSWYQQTPGQGLQFLFEYFSETQRNKGNFPGRFSGRQFSNSRSEMNVSTLELGDSALYLCASSLLTSGNSYEQYFGPGTRLTVT.

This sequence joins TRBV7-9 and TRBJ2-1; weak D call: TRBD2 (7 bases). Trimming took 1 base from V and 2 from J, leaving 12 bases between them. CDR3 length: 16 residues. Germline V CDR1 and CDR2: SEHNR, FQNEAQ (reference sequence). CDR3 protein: CASSLVGGGPYNEQFF. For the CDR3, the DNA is TGTGCCAGCAGCTTAGTGGGAGGGGGGCCCTACAATGAGCAGTTCTTC. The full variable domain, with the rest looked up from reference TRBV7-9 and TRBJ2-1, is DTGVSQNPRHKITKRGQNVTFRCDPISEHNRLYWYRQTLGQGPEFLTYFQNEAQLEKSRLLSDRFSAERPKGSFSTLEIQRTEQGDSAMYLCASSLVGGGPYNEQFFGPGTRLTVL.

The CDR3 DNA is TGTGCCAGCAGGGAGCACGGGACAGGGTATTCTGGGGCCAACGTCCTGACTTTC. Its protein product is CASREHGTGYSGANVLTF. V gene TRBV27 combines with J gene TRBJ2-6; 9 bases fit TRBD1. This CDR3 comprises 18 residues. The J segment lost 1 base and the V segment lost 6 bases, leaving 10 bases of the junction unmatched. Per germline, CDR1 MNHEY and CDR2 SMNVEV (reference sequence).

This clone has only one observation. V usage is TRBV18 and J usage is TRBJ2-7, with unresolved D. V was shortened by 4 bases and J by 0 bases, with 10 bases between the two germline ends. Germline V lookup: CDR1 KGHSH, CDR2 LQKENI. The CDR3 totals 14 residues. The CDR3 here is CASSRETSSYEQYF. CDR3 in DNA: TGTGCCAGCTCACGGGAAACCAGCTCCTACGAGCAGTACTTC.

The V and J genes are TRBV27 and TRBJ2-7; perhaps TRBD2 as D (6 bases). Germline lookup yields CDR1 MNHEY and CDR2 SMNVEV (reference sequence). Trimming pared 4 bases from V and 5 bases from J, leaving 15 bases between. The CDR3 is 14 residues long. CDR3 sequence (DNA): TGTGCCAGCAGTTATTCCGGGAGTAGGCACGAGCAGTACTTC. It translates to CASSYSGSRHEQYF.

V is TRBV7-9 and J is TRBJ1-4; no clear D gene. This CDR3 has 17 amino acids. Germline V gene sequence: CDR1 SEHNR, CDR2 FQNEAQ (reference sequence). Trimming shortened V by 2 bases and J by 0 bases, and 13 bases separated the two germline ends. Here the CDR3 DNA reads TGTGCCAGCAGCTTAAGATCTCTGGGAGCAACTAATGAAAAACTGTTTTTT. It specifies CASSLRSLGATNEKLFF. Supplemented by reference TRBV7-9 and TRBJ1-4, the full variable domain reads DTGVSQNPRHKITKRGQNVTFRCDPISEHNRLYWYRQTLGQGPEFLTYFQNEAQLEKSRLLSDRFSAERPKGSFSTLEIQRTEQGDSAMYLCASSLRSLGATNEKLFFGSGTQLSVL.

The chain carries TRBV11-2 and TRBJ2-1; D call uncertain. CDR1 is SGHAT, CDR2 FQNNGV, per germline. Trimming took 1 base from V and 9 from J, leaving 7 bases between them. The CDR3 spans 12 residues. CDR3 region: CASSLVGVEQFF. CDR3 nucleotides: TGTGCCAGCAGCTTAGTAGGAGTTGAGCAGTTCTTC. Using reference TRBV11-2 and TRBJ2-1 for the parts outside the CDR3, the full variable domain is EAGVAQSPRYKIIEKRQSVAFWCNPISGHATLYWYQQILGQGPKLLIQFQNNGVVDDSQLPKDRFSAERLKGVDSTLKIQPAKLEDSAVYLCASSLVGVEQFFGPGTRLTVL.

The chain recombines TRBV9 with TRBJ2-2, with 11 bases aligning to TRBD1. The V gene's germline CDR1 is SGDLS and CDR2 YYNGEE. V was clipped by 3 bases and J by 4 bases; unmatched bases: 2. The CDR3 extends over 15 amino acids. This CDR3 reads CASSAGTGGTGELFF. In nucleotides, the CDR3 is TGTGCCAGCAGCGCAGGGACAGGGGGCACCGGGGAGCTGTTTTTT.

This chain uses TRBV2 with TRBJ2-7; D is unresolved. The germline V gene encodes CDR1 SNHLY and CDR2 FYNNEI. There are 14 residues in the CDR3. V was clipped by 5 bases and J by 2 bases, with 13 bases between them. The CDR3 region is CASSQRTVPYEQYF. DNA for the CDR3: TGTGCCAGCAGTCAAAGAACGGTTCCCTACGAGCAGTACTTC.

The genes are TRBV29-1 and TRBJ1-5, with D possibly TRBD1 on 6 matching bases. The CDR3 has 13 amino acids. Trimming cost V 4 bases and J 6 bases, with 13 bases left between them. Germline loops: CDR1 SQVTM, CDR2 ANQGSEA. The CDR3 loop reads CSVGQGRGQPQHF. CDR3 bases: TGCAGCGTTGGTCAGGGGAGGGGTCAGCCCCAGCATTTT.

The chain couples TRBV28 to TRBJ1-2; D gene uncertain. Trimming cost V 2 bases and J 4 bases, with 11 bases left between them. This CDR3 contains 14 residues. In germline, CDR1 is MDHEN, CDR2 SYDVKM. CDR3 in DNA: TGTGCCAGCAGTTTACGGGGAACCACCTATGGCTACACCTTC. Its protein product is CASSLRGTTYGYTF.

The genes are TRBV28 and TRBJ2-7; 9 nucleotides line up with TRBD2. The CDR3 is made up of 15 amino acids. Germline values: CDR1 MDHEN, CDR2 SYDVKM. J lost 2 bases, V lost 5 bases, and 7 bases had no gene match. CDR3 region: CASSQSGRWTYEQYF. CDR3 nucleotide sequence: TGTGCCAGCAGTCAAAGCGGGAGGTGGACCTACGAGCAGTACTTC. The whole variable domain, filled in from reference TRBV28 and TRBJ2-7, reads DVKVTQSSRYLVKRTGEKVFLECVQDMDHENMFWYRQDPGLGLRLIYFSYDVKMKEKGDIPEGYSVSREKKERFSLILESASTNQTSMYLCASSQSGRWTYEQYFGPGTRLTVT.

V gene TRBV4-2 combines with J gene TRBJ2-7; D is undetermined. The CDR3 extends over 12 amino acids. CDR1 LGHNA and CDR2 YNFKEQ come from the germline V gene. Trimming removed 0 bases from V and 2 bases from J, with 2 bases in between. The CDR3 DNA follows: TGTGCCAGCAGCCAAGAGGCCTACGAGCAGTACTTC. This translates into CASSQEAYEQYF.

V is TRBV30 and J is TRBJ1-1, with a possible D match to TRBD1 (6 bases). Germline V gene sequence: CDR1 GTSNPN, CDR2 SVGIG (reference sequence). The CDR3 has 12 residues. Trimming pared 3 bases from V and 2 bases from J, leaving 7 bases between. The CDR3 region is CAWRGANTEAFF. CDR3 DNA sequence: TGTGCCTGGAGGGGGGCTAACACTGAAGCTTTCTTT.

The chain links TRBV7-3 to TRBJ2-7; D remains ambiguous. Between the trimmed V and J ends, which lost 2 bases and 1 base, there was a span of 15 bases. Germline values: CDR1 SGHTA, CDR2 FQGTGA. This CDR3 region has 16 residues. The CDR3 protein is CASSLDAARVSYEQYF. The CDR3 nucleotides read TGTGCCAGCAGCTTAGACGCGGCTAGAGTTTCCTACGAGCAGTACTTC.